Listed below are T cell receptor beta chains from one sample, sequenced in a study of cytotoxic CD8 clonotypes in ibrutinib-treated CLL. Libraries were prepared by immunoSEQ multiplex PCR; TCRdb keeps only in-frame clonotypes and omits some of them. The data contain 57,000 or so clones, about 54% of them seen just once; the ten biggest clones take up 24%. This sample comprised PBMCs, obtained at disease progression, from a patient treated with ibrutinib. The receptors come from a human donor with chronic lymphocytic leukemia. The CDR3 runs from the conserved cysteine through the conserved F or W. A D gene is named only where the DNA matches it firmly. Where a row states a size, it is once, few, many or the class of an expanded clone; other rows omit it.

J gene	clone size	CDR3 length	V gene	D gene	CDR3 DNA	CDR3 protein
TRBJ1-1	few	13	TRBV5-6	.	TGTGCCAGCAGCTTGTATCTGAGAGGGGAAGCTTTCTTT	CASSLYLRGEAFF
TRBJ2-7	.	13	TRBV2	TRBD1	TGTGCCAGCACCCGACAGGGTCACTACGAGCAGTACTTC	CASTRQGHYEQYF
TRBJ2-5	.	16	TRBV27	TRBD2	TGTGCCAGCAGTCCAGGACTAGCGGGAGGCCAAGAGACCCAGTACTTC	CASSPGLAGGQETQYF
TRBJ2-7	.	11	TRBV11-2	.	TGTGCCAGCAGCTTCCTCAACGAGCAGTACTTC	CASSFLNEQYF
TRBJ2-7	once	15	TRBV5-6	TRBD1	TGTGCCAGCATAGGGATTCGGGAAGGGGGCGCCGAGCAGTACTTC	CASIGIREGGAEQYF
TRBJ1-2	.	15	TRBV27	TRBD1	TGTGCCAGCAGATACCGGGACAGTACGTTTTATGGCTACACCTTC	CASRYRDSTFYGYTF
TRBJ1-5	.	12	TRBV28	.	TGTGCCATCTCGTGGGGACGACAGCCCCAGCATTTT	CAISWGRQPQHF
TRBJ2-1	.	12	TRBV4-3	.	TGCGCCAGCAGCCAAGACAGGGAAAAGCAGTTCTTC	CASSQDREKQFF
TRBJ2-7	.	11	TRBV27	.	TGTGCCAGCAGTTTTTTAGGGGAGCAGTACTTC	CASSFLGEQYF
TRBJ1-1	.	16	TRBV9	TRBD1	TGTGCCAGCAGCCTTAATCCTGGGACAGTGGTTGTTGAAGCTTTCTTT	CASSLNPGTVVVEAFF
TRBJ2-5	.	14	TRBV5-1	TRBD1	TGCGCCAGCAGCACAACAGGGGGCAGCGAGACCCAGTACTTC	CASSTTGGSETQYF
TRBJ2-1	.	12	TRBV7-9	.	TGTGCCAGCAGCCTGGACTTCAATGAGCAGTTCTTC	CASSLDFNEQFF
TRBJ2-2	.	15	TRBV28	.	TGTGCCAGCAGAACTCCAGGGGGGAATACCGGGGAGCTGTTTTTT	CASRTPGGNTGELFF
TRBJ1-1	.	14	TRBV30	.	TGTGCCTGGATAGGGGACTACGCCTCGGTGGGAGCTTTCTTT	CAWIGDYASVGAFF
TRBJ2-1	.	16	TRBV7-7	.	TGTGCCAGCAGCTCAGCCGGGGGCCCCCAGGGGAATGAGCAGTTCTTC	CASSSAGGPQGNEQFF
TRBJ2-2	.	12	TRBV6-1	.	TGTGCCAGCCTTTCCTTAACCGGGGAGCTGTTTTTT	CASLSLTGELFF
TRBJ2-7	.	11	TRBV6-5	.	TGTGCCAGCAGGAAGAGGTACGAGCAGTACTTC	CASRKRYEQYF
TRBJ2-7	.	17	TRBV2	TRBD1	TGTGCCAGCAGTGGGGACAGGGACCGGGGTGAAGTTGGCGAGCAGTACTTC	CASSGDRDRGEVGEQYF
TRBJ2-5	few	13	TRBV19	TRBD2	TGTGCCAGCGGGGGGGTACTCCAAGAGACCCAGTACTTC	CASGGVLQETQYF
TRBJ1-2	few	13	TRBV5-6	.	TGTGCCAGCAGCTTGGGTGGAGGTGGTGGCTACACCTTC	CASSLGGGGGYTF
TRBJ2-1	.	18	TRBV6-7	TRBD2	TGTGCCAGCAGTTACTCCCGAGGGGAGGGTAAGAACTACAATGAGCAGTTCTTC	CASSYSRGEGKNYNEQFF
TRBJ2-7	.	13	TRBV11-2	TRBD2	TGTGCCAGCACCGCGCGGGGGGCCCACGAGCAGTACTTC	CASTARGAHEQYF
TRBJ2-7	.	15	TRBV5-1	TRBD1	TGCGCCAGCAGCTCCCAAGGGACAGGGGGTGGCGAGCAGTACTTC	CASSSQGTGGGEQYF
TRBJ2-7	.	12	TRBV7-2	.	TGTGCCAGCAGCTCCGGACCGATCGAGCAGTACTTC	CASSSGPIEQYF
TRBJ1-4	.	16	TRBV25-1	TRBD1	TGTGCCAGCAGTGACTCTCGACAGGGTTTATATGAAAAACTGTTTTTT	CASSDSRQGLYEKLFF
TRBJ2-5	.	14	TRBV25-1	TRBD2	TGTGCCAGCAGTGGCCCGGGAGGTCGAGAGACCCAGTACTTC	CASSGPGGRETQYF
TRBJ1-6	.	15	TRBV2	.	TGTGCCAGCAGTAAAACTGACAGTTATAATTCACCCCTCCACTTT	CASSKTDSYNSPLHF
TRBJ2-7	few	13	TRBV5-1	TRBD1	TGCGCCAGCAGCGTGACAGGGGGCAGCGAGCAGTACTTC	CASSVTGGSEQYF
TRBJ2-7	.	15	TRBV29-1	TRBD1	TGCAGCGTTGATTCCGGGACAGGGGTATCCTACGAGCAGTACTTC	CSVDSGTGVSYEQYF
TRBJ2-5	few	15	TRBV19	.	TGTGCCAGTAGTCCCGGGACCTGGCGGCGAGAGACCCAGTACTTC	CASSPGTWRRETQYF
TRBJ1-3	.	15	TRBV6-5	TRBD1	TGTGCCAGCAGTCCGGAGGGGGCGGCTGGAAACACCATATATTTT	CASSPEGAAGNTIYF
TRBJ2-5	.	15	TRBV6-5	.	TGTGCCAGCAGTTACCCCGGGCCCCCCCAAGAGACCCAGTACTTC	CASSYPGPPQETQYF
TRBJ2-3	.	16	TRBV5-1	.	TGCGCCAGCAGCTTGAACCTAGGGGCTACCACAGATACGCAGTATTTT	CASSLNLGATTDTQYF
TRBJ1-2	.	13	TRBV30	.	TGTGCCTGGAGTCACCAAAGAGGTTATGGCTACACCTTC	CAWSHQRGYGYTF
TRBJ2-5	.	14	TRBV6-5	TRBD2	TGTGCCAGCAGTCGACTAGCGGGAGGCGAGACCCAGTACTTC	CASSRLAGGETQYF
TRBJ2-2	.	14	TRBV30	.	TGTGCCTGGAAAGGCGGGGCCCACACCGGGGAGCTGTTTTTT	CAWKGGAHTGELFF
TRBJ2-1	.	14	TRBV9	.	TGTGCCAGCAGCCTTTGGGACGTCTACAATGAGCAGTTCTTC	CASSLWDVYNEQFF
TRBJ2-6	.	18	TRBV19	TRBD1	TGTGCCAGTAGTATAGGCGGGACAGGGGACTCTGGGGCCAACGTCCTGACTTTC	CASSIGGTGDSGANVLTF
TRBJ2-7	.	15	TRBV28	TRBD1	TGTGCCAGCAGTGGACAGGGGGTTGTTACCTACGAGCAGTACTTC	CASSGQGVVTYEQYF
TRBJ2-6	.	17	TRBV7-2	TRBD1	TGTGCCAGCAGCTTAGGGGGGACAGGGCTCGGGGCCAACGTCCTGACTTTC	CASSLGGTGLGANVLTF
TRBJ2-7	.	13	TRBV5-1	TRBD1	TGCGCCAGCACCCCTTCGACAGGGTGGGAGCAGTACTTC	CASTPSTGWEQYF
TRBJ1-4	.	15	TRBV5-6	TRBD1	TGTGCCAGCAGCATACCGACAGGGGGCAATGAAAAACTGTTTTTT	CASSIPTGGNEKLFF
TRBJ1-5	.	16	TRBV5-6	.	TGTGCCAGCAGCTATGGGGCCCTGGGGAGCAATCAGCCCCAGCATTTT	CASSYGALGSNQPQHF
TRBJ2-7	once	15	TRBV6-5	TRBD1	TGTGCCAGCAGTTCCCTGGGACAGAGCTCCTACGAGCAGTACTTC	CASSSLGQSSYEQYF
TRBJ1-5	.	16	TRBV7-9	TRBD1	TGTGCCAGCAGCTCGGACAGGGCTGAAAGCAATCAGCCCCAGCATTTT	CASSSDRAESNQPQHF
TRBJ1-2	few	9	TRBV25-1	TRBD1	TGTTCAGGGGGCTCTGGCTACACCTTC	CSGGSGYTF
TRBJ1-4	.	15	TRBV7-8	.	TGTGCCAGCAGCTCCACCCAAGTTGGGGGTGAAAAACTGTTTTTT	CASSSTQVGGEKLFF
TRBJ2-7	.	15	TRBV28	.	TGTGCCAGCAGGCCAAACTTAGTGAGGACCTACGAGCAGTACTTC	CASRPNLVRTYEQYF